The T cell receptor (beta chain) under discussion was sequenced for a study of early T cells in non-severe SARS-CoV-2 infection (dated by TCRdb to the early 2020s). Looking at the study overall: TCR sequencing used bulk RNA from unsorted whole blood, so alpha and beta chains could not be paired. The investigation overall reported the following: VDJdb matching was skewed toward anti-spike CD8 responses, so virus-specific expansions were likely underestimated and private and CD4 specificities were missed.

A case-control design nested within a healthcare worker cohort in London, UK, was used, with weekly nasopharyngeal swab PCR tests and blood sampling performed. Healthcare workers were enrolled in the week of the UK lockdown, from 23 to 31 March 2020, and were followed every week for up to roughly 15 weeks. The library was prepared using 5' RACE. The listed sequencing device is NextSeq 500. The TCR library protocol attached unique molecular identifiers to individual cDNA molecules to correct for sequencing error and PCR bias. Both TCR alpha and beta chains were sequenced, and tight co-correlation was observed between alpha and beta sequence abundances in each sample. Turning to the authors' computational methods: Decombinator V4 was used to annotate TCR sequences for V gene, J gene and CDR3. TCRs were defined as expanded if a significant change between any two time points was detected under a Poisson model with p below 0.0001. TCR abundances were normalised to the total number of TCRs sequenced per sample and expressed as counts per million. A search of VDJdb, accessed on 1 November 2021, was run for TCRs annotated to CMV, EBV and SARS-CoV-2, with TCRs annotated for multiple antigens excluded. TCRdb handled the public reads itself, with Q25 trimming in fastp and clone calling in MiXCR, and kept productive beta chains. Identical CDR3 protein sequences are pooled into one entry, listed with their most common genes and DNA. TCRdb's processing, not the study's, gives the V and J calls here. Here the sample has 75,000 to 80,000 distinct CDR3 sequences; about 11% occur a single time. The top ten hold around 13% of the sample.

This clonotype was counted many times. Its antigen has not been determined. It has no much larger one-base neighbor in the sample; base qualities were not kept. This sequence was found in an adult who was a healthcare worker with PCR-confirmed SARS-CoV-2 infection or an uninfected control (not recorded which). Source: whole blood, taken at baseline.

The DNA sequence is as follows: TGCAGCGTTGTTAGAAGGAGGACCGGGGAGCTGTTTTTT. The translation is CSVVRRRTGELFF. The rearranged segments are TRBV29-1 and TRBJ2-2; TRBD2 is a possible D gene, resting on 5 matching bases. The germline V gene provides CDR1 SQVTM and CDR2 ANQGSEA. The CDR3 runs 13 residues from the cysteine to the phenylalanine. The sequence is cut down to CDR3 DNA, 39 bases in frame from base 1. Deletion took 4 bases off V and 5 bases off J, with a span of 11 bases between the germline ends.